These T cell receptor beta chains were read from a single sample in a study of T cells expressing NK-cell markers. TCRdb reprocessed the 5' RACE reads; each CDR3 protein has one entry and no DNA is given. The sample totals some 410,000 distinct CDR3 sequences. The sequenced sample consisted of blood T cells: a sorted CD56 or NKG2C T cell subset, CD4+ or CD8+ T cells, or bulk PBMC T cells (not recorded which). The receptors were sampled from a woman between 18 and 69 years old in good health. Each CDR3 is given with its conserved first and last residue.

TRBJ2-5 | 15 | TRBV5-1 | CASSLGTGSEETQYF
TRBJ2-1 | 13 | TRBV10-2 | CASSEGHGNEQFF
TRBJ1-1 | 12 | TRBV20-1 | CSASPGTVEAFF
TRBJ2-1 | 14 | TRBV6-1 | CASTRGGGHNEQFF
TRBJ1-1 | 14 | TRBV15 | CATSSDRGNTEAFF
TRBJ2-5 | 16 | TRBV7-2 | CASSLDLQVVQETQYF
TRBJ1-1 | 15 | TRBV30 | CAWSVNLALRTEAFF
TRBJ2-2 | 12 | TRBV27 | CASSARSGELFF
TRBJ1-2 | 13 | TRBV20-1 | CSARESSLGGYTF
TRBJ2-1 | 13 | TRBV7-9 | CASSSTDTGEQFF
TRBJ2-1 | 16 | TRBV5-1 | CASSDPTGPLNNEQFF
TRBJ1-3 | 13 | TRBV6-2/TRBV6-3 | CASTPQRRNTIYF
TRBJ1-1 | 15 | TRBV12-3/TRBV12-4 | CASTLGQGWNTEAFF
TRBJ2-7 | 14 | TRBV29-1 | CSVGRDRRNYEQYF
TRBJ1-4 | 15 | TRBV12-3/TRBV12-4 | CASSLRQGKSEKLFF